The sequence of this T cell receptor (beta chain) was determined in a study of beta chain features in type 1 diabetes. Study-level background: Over all samples combined, about 100,000,000 sorted cells were examined.

Purities over 98% were achieved in all sorted populations. Germline lookup yields CDR1 SEHNR and CDR2 FQNEAQ (reference sequence). This CDR3 is built from 15 residues. V dropped 1 base and J dropped 0 bases, with 6 bases sitting between them. This clone has just a few counts. What it binds is not known. General observations from the study: Shorter TCRB CDR3s, moderately but significantly so, were found in Type 1 diabetes patients in all four CD4+ subsets.

The sequenced template was cDNA made from the entire isolated RNA. The method was immunoSEQ multiplex PCR; TCRdb's version includes in-frame clones alone and lacks a portion of them. The table shows approximately 240,000 clones, with around 15% occurring only once. This clonotype was obtained from a young man with type 1 diabetes. Sequences were obtained from naive CD4+ T cells from blood. V and J are TRBV7-9 and TRBJ2-2, with D hard to call. CDR3 amino acids: CASSLGLANTGELFF. Here the CDR3 DNA reads TGTGCCAGCAGCTTAGGGCTAGCGAACACCGGGGAGCTGTTTTTT.